This T cell receptor (beta chain) stems from a study of blood T cell repertoires in COVID-19. Libraries were prepared by immunoSEQ multiplex PCR; TCRdb keeps only in-frame clonotypes and omits some of them. Found here are fewer than 250,000 clones, just under 85% of them singletons; the top ten hold 1.9%. CDR3 length: 15 residues. J lost 9 bases, V lost 1 base, and 7 bases had no gene match. Looked up from germline, CDR1 is LNHNV and CDR2 is YYDKDF (reference sequence). The sequencing input was peripheral blood. The TCR originated in a woman aged 80 or older with acute or convalescent COVID-19. The rearrangement joins TRBV15 to TRBJ1-2; the match to TRBD1 covers 11 bases. Written as DNA, the CDR3 is TGTGCCACCAGCAGAGGTCGGGACAGGGGGGTTAGCTACACCTTC. It is translated as CATSRGRDRGVSYTF.